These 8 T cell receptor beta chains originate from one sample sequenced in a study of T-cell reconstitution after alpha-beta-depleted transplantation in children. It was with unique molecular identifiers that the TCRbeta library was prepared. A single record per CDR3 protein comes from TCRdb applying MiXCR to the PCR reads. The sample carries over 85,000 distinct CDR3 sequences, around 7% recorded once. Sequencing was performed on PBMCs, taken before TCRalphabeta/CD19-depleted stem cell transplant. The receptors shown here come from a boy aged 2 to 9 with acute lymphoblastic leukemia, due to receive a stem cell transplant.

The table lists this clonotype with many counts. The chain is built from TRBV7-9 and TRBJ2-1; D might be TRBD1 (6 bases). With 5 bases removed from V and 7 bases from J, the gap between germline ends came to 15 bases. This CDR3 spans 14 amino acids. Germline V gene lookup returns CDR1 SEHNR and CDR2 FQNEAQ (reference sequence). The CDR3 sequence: CASSRPMDSNEQFF. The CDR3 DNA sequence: TGTGCCAGCAGCCGCCCGATGGACAGTAATGAGCAGTTCTTC.

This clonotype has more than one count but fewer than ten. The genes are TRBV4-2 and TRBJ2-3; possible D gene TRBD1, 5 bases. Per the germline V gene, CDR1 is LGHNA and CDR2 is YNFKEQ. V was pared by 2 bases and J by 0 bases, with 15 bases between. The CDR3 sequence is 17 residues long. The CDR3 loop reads CASSQQPRGSSTDTQYF. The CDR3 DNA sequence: TGTGCCAGCAGCCAACAGCCTAGGGGTTCGAGCACAGATACGCAGTATTTT.

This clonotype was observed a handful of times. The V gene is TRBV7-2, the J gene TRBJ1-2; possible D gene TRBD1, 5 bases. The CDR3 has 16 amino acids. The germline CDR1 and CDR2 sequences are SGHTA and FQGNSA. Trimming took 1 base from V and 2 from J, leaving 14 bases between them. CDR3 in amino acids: CASSLGTFIGNYGYTF. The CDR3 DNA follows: TGTGCCAGCAGCTTAGGGACATTCATTGGAAACTATGGCTACACCTTC.

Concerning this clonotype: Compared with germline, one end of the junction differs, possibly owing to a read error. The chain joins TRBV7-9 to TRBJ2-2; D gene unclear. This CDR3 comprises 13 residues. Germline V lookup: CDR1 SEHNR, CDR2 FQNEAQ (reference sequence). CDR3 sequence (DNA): TGTTCCAGCAGCTTAGTGGCCACCGGGGAGCTGTTTTTT. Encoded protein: CSSSLVATGELFF.

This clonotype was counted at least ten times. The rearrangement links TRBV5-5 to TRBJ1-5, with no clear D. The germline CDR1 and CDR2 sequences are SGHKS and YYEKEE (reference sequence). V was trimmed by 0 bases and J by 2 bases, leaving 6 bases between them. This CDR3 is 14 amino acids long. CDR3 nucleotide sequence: TGTGCCAGCAGCTTGGGTCTCGGCAATCAGCCCCAGCATTTT. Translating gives CASSLGLGNQPQHF.

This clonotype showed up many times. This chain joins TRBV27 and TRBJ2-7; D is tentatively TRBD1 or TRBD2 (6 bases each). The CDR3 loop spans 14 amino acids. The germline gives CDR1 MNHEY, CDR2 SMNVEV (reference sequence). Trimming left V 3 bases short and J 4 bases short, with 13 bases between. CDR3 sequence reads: CASSLAGEEYEQYF. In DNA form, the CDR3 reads TGTGCCAGCAGTTTGGCAGGGGAGGAATACGAGCAGTACTTC.

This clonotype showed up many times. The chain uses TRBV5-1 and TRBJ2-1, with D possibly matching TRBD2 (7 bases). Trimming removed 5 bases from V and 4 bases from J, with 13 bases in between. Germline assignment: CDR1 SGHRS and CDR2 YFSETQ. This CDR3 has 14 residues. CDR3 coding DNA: TGCGCCAGCAGTAAGGGGGGGCCATACAATGAGCAGTTCTTC. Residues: CASSKGGPYNEQFF. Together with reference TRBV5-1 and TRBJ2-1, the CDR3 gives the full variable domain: KAGVTQTPRYLIKTRGQQVTLSCSPISGHRSVSWYQQTPGQGLQFLFEYFSETQRNKGNFPGRFSGRQFSNSRSEMNVSTLELGDSALYLCASSKGGPYNEQFFGPGTRLTVL.

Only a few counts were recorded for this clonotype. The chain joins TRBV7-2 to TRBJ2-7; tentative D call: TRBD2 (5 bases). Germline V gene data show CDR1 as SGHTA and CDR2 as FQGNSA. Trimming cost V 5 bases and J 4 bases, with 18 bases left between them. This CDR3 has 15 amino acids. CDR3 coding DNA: TGTGCCAGCAGCCTACATCACCAATCGGGGTACGAGCAGTACTTC. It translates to CASSLHHQSGYEQYF.